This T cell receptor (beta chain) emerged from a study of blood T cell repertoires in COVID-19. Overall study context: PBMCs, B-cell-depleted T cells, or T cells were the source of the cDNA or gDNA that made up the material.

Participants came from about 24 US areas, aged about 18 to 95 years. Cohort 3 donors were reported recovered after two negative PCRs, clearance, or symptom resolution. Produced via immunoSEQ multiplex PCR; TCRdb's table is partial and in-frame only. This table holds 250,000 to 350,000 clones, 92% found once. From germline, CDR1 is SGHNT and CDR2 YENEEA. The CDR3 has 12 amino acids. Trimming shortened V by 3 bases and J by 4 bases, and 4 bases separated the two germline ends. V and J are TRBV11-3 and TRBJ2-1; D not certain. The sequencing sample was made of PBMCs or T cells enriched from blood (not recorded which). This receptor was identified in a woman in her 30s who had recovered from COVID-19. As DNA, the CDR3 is TGTGCCAGCAGCTTGCAGTACAATGAGCAGTTCTTC. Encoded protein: CASSLQYNEQFF.